This TCR beta chain was documented in a study of cytomegalovirus exposure and HLA in healthy donors (dated by TCRdb to the late 2010s). Study-wide context: An earlier analysis of several hundred of the donors reported over 250 Gb of sequence data and 100 million to 120 million unique TCR beta sequences obtained from 180 million or so T cells. An early release that covered some 630 HLA-typed donors contained approximately 320 gigabases of sequencing data and 70 million to 100 million unique TCR sequences. Of the 398 genotyped donors, about 84% fell in the genetic ancestry cluster associated with self-reported Caucasian donors. The aim of the study was to test whether cataloging public T cell receptors could identify signatures of past pathogen exposure. Using immunosequencing, the study profiled T cell repertoires from 500 to 800 subjects and related those repertoires to cytomegalovirus serostatus. A separate validation cohort of 90 to 150 different subjects was used in addition to the approximately 610-subject first cohort. The study combined high-throughput TCR immunosequencing, statistical association of individual TCRs with disease status, and machine learning to predict cytomegalovirus infection status. To study patterns of TCR occurrence, a later analysis re-analyzed previously published TCR beta repertoires from around 700 donors and added high-resolution HLA genotyping. In the later analysis, no new phenotypic data were used to find candidate immune exposures; instead, reliance was placed on TCR beta sequences and their occurrence across donors. In an earlier analysis of about 590 of the donors, high-throughput TCR beta sequencing was used to judge whether each TCR beta V gene segment behaved as functional or pseudogenic. Donor age, sex, ethnicity and CMV serostatus were collected together with the repertoire data. A later genetic analysis took genome-wide SNP genotypes for about 65% of the 666 donors and used that subset as a discovery cohort. Every repertoire in the discovery cohort had been generated on one and the same sequencing platform. Both class I and class II loci were covered by HLA typing, at four-digit resolution. The number of typed donors differed by locus: about 620-640 for A, B, C, DRB1 and DQB1; approximately 520 for DQA1; around 610 for DPA1; and approximately 450 for DPB1. About five DR-DQ haplotypes were handled as single units for association and clustering because linkage in the cohort was strong. Among about 390 genotyped donors of the cohort, an average of around 240,000 unique TCR beta nucleotide sequences were sequenced per donor, roughly 20% of them non-productive.

General findings and caveats noted by the study authors: A further reported finding was that TCR beta sequences accurately predicted the HLA-A and HLA-B alleles for most subjects in the first cohort. Because HLA typing was unavailable for some donors at each locus, only the typed subset was used in association tests. In a later genetic analysis, a missense DCLRE1C variant was associated with V-gene and J-gene trimming of TCR beta chains, and the association was replicated in an independent cohort. At a false discovery rate of 0.05, a later analysis linked around 15,000 TCR beta sequences to specific HLA alleles. In a later genetic analysis, fewer N-insertions in productive TCRs were reported among donors in an Asian-associated ancestry cluster than the approximately 710-donor mean. In a later analysis, HLA-associated TCR beta chains were found to be more clonally expanded and to have lower generation probabilities than equally common non-associated chains. This cohort had only TCR beta chains sequenced, and the lack of alpha or paired-chain data limited which features could be detected. The authors suggested that the approach could potentially be generalized to other disease states and immunological phenotypes. Most TCR sequences were observed very rarely across donors, whereas some public TCRs were present in many individuals. Correlated functional status among segregating V segments might reflect linkage disequilibrium, but an unknown experimental factor could not be ruled out. In a later analysis, the rate of TCR association differed among HLA loci, with DRB1 alleles having the most associated TCRs and HLA-C alleles having the fewest. Assigning TCR associations to individual alleles was difficult when HLA alleles, especially DR and DQ, strongly co-occurred. A group of highly shared sequence variants was considered likely to be a technical artifact of the sequencing pipeline. In both the original and validation cohorts, the classifier was reported to diagnose cytomegalovirus status with high specificity and sensitivity. A few of the identified cytomegalovirus-associated TCR beta chains were confirmed in vitro to be specific for cytomegalovirus antigens. The only immune exposure information available for the cohort was CMV serostatus. Because counts were too low, about 18 rarely observed V segments, including chromosome 9 orphons, were excluded from the earlier analysis of several hundred of the donors. The study gave a list of 150 to 200 TCR beta chains associated with cytomegalovirus. Some IMGT-functional V segments, including TRBV6-2 and TRBV6-3, could not be told apart with the 87-base-pair reads, so those segments were excluded. A later analysis found that most CMV-associated TCR beta chains appeared HLA-restricted, with HLA associations seemingly driven largely by CMV exposure. Roughly uniform sequencing depth across donors was assumed in presence/absence analyses, although this assumption may not hold. According to a later analysis, parvovirus B19, influenza, CMV and Epstein-Barr virus appeared linked to several top co-occurrence clusters. In an earlier analysis of some 550 of the donors, most TCR beta V segments were observed in productive rearrangements about 87% or about 30% of the time, broadly matching IMGT annotations.

Notes on this clone: The specificity of this receptor is unknown. One base away there is no much larger clone; base qualities are not given.

Library preparation employed the immunoSEQ multiplex PCR assay. The multiplex PCR relied on a mix of 60 forward primers for TCR Vbeta segments and 13 reverse primers for TCR Jbeta segments. Amplification of the CDR3 region of rearranged TCR beta genes was performed with a multiplex PCR assay on genomic DNA. The Illumina HiSeq System was used to sequence the amplified TCR beta libraries as 87-base-pair reads. The authors' analysis ran thus. Across the 670 or so repertoires, a later analysis counted some 80 million unique TCR beta chains, 8.5 million to 12 million of which were shared by at least two donors. Raw reads were error-corrected and collapsed into unique sequences with a nearest-neighbor algorithm that merged closely related sequences to remove PCR and sequencing errors. To assign V, D and J gene segments, CDR3 sequences were aligned to IMGT reference sequences. Each retained sequence needed at least a six-nucleotide match to both a V gene segment and a J gene segment. Rearrangements were called productive when the CDR3 lacked stop codons and stayed in frame with V and J; all others were non-productive. CDR3 was defined according to IMGT convention as the region running from the second conserved V-encoded cysteine to the conserved J-encoded phenylalanine. The earlier analysis of some 600 of the donors excluded sequences that lacked an unambiguous match to a single V gene segment. In an earlier analysis of a few hundred of the donors, a V segment was called functional when productive rearrangements were above 56.7%, and segregating when the standard deviation between donors exceeded 5%. A statistical classification framework was built to diagnose cytomegalovirus status from the catalog of TCR beta chain sequences. In a later analysis, TCR nucleotide sequences were compared against IMGT/GENE-DB human TR gene sequences so that V and J genes could be assigned. A later analysis assigned CDR3 sequences and most-parsimonious VDJ recombination scenarios with the TCRdist pipeline. In a later analysis, each TCR beta chain was defined by its CDR3 amino acid sequence together with its V-gene family, and reads without a unique V-gene family were excluded. As a way to deal with suspected cross-contamination and a sequencing artifact, a later analysis dropped roughly 620 nucleotide sequences that were highly shared and had low generation probability. In a later analysis, a clonal expansion index for each public chain was calculated from normalized within-repertoire ranks of inferred template counts. In a later analysis, generation probabilities were computed with a VDJ recombination model fitted to out-of-frame rearrangements, and the resulting probabilities were checked against IGoR. Hypergeometric tests were used in a later analysis to score TCR-TCR, TCR-HLA and TCR-CMV co-occurrence, with a repertoire-size bias correction applied to the TCR pairs. In a later analysis, false discovery rates were estimated by permuting HLA or CMV assignments 20 times. In a later analysis, co-occurring TCRs were grouped with DBSCAN, and TCRdist sequence similarity was added when clustering was performed within HLA-allele-positive subsets. Co-occurrence clustering excluded repertoires with fewer than 30,000 or more than 120,000 public chains, plus five with anomalous nucleotide sharing. This is the immuneACCESS table as TCRdb keeps it, with only in-frame sequences that have V and J called. A part of the clones is gone; compared with another copy, unresolved V genes explain less than half, and the rest is unexplained. The V and J calls and clone size were taken over from that table, and D and trimming were inferred from the DNA. For this sample there are about 160,000 clones; roughly 84% appear just once. Less than 2.5% of the sample goes to the ten largest clones.

The cohort was made up of approximately 670 healthy bone marrow donors. Cohort members were all nominally healthy when sampled, although unrecorded immune exposures were likely present. The donor tested CMV seropositive, placing the donor among the 290 or so seropositive members of the cohort. Every donor gave a peripheral blood sample, and the peripheral blood mononuclear cells from that sample were used for TCR beta sequencing. The Qiagen DNeasy Blood Extraction Kit was used to extract genomic DNA from the blood cell samples. V is clipped by 0 bases and J by 0 bases, and the sequence between their germline boundaries is 9 bases long. From a lookup of the germline V gene (reference sequence), CDR1 and CDR2 are LNHDA and SQIVND. Inclusive of the bounding cysteine and phenylalanine, the CDR3 is 15 residues long. Of the read, only the CDR3 DNA is kept; its 45 bases are in frame from base 1.

This receptor was taken from a man aged 18 to 29 in good health and CMV-seropositive. Rearrangement joined TRBV19 to TRBJ2-7, with TRBD2 tentatively as D gene (5 bases match). Sequencing input: PBMCs. At the DNA level, the sequence is TGTGCCAGTAGTATAGAGGTCACTAGCTCCTACGAGCAGTACTTC. It is translated as CASSIEVTSSYEQYF. The CDR3, completed at both ends by the reference TRBV19 and TRBJ2-7 genes, gives the full variable domain DGGITQSPKYLFRKEGQNVTLSCEQNLNHDAMYWYRQDPGQGLRLIYYSQIVNDFQKGDIAEGYSVSREKKESFPLTVTSAQKNPTAFYLCASSIEVTSSYEQYFGPGTRLTVT.